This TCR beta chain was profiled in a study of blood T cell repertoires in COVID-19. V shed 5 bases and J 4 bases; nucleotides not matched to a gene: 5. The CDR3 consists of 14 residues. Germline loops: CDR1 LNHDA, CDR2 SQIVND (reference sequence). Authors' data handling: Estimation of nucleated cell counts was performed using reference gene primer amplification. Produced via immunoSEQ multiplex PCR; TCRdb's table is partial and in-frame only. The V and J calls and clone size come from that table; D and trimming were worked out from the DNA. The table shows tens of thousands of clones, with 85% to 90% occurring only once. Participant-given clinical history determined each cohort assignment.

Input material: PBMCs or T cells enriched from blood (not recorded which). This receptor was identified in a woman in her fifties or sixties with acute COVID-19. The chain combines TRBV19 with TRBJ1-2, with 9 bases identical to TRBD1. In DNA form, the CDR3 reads TGTGCCAGTAGTCCTGACAGGGGGAGCTATGGCTACACCTTC. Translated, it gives CASSPDRGSYGYTF.